A few counts support the clone carrying this T cell receptor beta chain. As yet, its antigen is unknown. Trimming left V 2 bases short and J 5 bases short, with 7 bases between. Germline-derived CDR1 and CDR2 are SEHNR and FQNEAQ (reference sequence). The CDR3 runs to 13 residues. Using its own MiXCR run on the 5' RACE reads, TCRdb lists one record per CDR3 protein. The sample records approximately 580,000 distinct CDR3 sequences, roughly 22% being singletons. The data were obtained in a study of T-cell memory formation after mild COVID-19. Study observations and caveats: Some clones that responded were present in memory (sampled pre-infection), which suggests cross-reactive memory joined. Clones that got smaller from day 15 to 85 had even CD4/CD8, while clones growing later tipped toward CD4+.

The rearrangement joins TRBV7-9 to TRBJ2-1, with D hard to call. The origin of this receptor is an adult woman who had mild COVID-19 (a few samples of this study predate the infection). Cell type and time point are not known. Sequencing was performed on PBMCs or a T cell subset sorted from them (not recorded which). The CDR3, as DNA: TGTGCCAGCAGCTTAAGTCTCCACAATGAGCAGTTCTTC. It is translated as CASSLSLHNEQFF.